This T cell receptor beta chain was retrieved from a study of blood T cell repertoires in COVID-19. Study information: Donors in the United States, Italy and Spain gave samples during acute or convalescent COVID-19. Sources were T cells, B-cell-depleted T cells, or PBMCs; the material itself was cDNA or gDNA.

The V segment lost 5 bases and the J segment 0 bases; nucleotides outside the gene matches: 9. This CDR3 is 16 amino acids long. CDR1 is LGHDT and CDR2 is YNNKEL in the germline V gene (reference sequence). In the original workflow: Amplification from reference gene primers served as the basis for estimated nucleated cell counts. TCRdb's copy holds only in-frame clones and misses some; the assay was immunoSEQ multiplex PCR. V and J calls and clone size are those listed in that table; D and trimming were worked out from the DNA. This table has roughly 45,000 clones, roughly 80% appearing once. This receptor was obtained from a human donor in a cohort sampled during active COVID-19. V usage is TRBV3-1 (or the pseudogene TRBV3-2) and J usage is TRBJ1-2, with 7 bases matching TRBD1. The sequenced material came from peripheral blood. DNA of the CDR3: TGTGCCAGCAGCTCTCGAAGTGGGACAGCTAACTATGGCTACACCTTC. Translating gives CASSSRSGTANYGYTF.